The rows below give T cell receptor beta chains drawn from one sample of a study of blood T cell repertoires in COVID-19. Sequencing was performed with immunoSEQ multiplex PCR; in TCRdb, only in-frame clones are kept and a portion is missing. The top ten clones hold approximately 8.8% of a sample with 60,000 to 80,000 clones, approximately 84% of them seen once. The sample taken for sequencing was peripheral blood. These receptors all stem from a man in his fifties with active COVID-19. Both conserved end residues are part of each CDR3. Each record gives: clone size, V gene, J gene, D gene, CDR3 DNA, CDR3 protein. The D gene is left open where the match is weak. Clone size is stated in some rows and not others, as once, few, many or a class when expanded.

-	TRBV30	TRBJ2-3	-	TGTGCCTGTACTAAGAAGTGGGGCACAGATACGCAGTATTTT	CACTKKWGTDTQYF
once	TRBV30	TRBJ1-5	TRBD1	TGTGCCTGGAGTGTACTGACAGGGGGACAGCCCCAGCATTTT	CAWSVLTGGQPQHF
-	TRBV11-2	TRBJ2-1	TRBD2	TGTGCCAGCAGCTTCTGGGCCCAGCGGGGCTACAATGAGCAGTTCTTC	CASSFWAQRGYNEQFF
-	TRBV4-3	TRBJ2-4	-	TGCGCCAGCAGCCAAGGCAGGGAGGACATTCAGTACTTC	CASSQGREDIQYF
-	TRBV7-2	TRBJ1-1	-	TGTGCCAGCAGTTTACGGACATCGGCCGCTTTCTTT	CASSLRTSAAFF
many	TRBV10-3	TRBJ1-2	-	TGTGCCATCAGTGTCGAGGGAGCGGAGTATGGCTACACCTTC	CAISVEGAEYGYTF
-	TRBV2	TRBJ2-7	-	TGTGCCAGCAGTGAAGGGGGGGACGTCTCCTACGAGCAGTACTTC	CASSEGGDVSYEQYF
few	TRBV4-1	TRBJ2-7	-	TGCGCCAGCAGCCAAGAGTTTACCTACGAGCAGTACTTC	CASSQEFTYEQYF
-	TRBV5-1	TRBJ2-7	-	TGCGCCAGCAGCTTGGGTCCAGGGGACTCCTACGAGCAGTACTTC	CASSLGPGDSYEQYF
-	TRBV12-5	TRBJ2-1	TRBD2	TGTGCTAGTGGTTTTGCCGAGACTAGCGGGGGGGGGAATGAGCAGTTCTTC	CASGFAETSGGGNEQFF
-	TRBV11-2	TRBJ1-1	-	TGTGCCAGCAGCACTACCTCAGGGAATCAAGCTTTCTTT	CASSTTSGNQAFF
-	TRBV5-6	TRBJ2-7	-	TGTGCCAGCAGCTTGGTCGGCGGGTCCGAGCAGTACTTC	CASSLVGGSEQYF
-	TRBV5-4	TRBJ1-6	TRBD1	TGTGCCAGCAGCTTGGGGGGGGGACAGGGCGGCAATTCACCCCTCCACTTT	CASSLGGGQGGNSPLHF
-	TRBV7-2	TRBJ2-1	-	TGTGCCAGCAGCTTATGGCCATTGGGGGGGGCTGGGGATGAGCAGTTCTTC	CASSLWPLGGAGDEQFF
few	TRBV6-5	TRBJ1-1	TRBD1	TGTGCCAGCAGTTTTAGACAGGGGGTTGAAGCTTTCTTT	CASSFRQGVEAFF
-	TRBV7-9	TRBJ2-7	-	TGTGCCAGCAGCCCCCCAGGCAGGGATCTCGAGCAGTACTTC	CASSPPGRDLEQYF
few	TRBV7-9	TRBJ1-1	TRBD1	TGTGCCAGCAGCTTGGGACAGGCCCTGAACACTGAAGCTTTCTTT	CASSLGQALNTEAFF
-	TRBV5-4	TRBJ2-5	-	TGTGCCAGCAGCTTGACCGGAGGGAGAGAGACCCAGTACTTC	CASSLTGGRETQYF
-	TRBV28	TRBJ2-1	TRBD2	TGTGCCAGCAGTTTACCAGCCGGGGCGGGAGGTCGTCATGAGCAGTTCTTC	CASSLPAGAGGRHEQFF
-	TRBV5-1	TRBJ1-6	-	TGCGCCAGCAGCTTGGGGCAGGAAAATTCACCCCTCCACTTT	CASSLGQENSPLHF
-	TRBV5-4	TRBJ2-7	TRBD2	TGTGCCAGCAGCTTGGAACTAGCGGGGGGCTACGAGCAGTACTTC	CASSLELAGGYEQYF
few	TRBV4-1	TRBJ2-7	-	TGCGCCAGCAGCCAAGAGTGGGTGCTAGGTCCCCTCTACGAGCAGTACTTC	CASSQEWVLGPLYEQYF
-	TRBV2	TRBJ1-2	TRBD1	TGTGCCAGCAGAGACAGGGGAGGCCGGGACTATGGCTACACCTTC	CASRDRGGRDYGYTF
-	TRBV28	TRBJ1-6	TRBD1	TGTGCCAGCAGTTTATCGGGACAGGGGAATAATTCACCCCTCCACTTT	CASSLSGQGNNSPLHF
-	TRBV15	TRBJ1-1	-	TGTGCCACCAGCAGAGCTCTGGAGGCCGGGGCTTTCTTT	CATSRALEAGAFF
-	TRBV6-2/TRBV6-3	TRBJ2-3	-	TGTGCCAGCAGTGCAGGGGAGAGCACAGATACGCAGTATTTT	CASSAGESTDTQYF
-	TRBV5-4	TRBJ2-7	-	TGTGCCAGCAGCTCTCCGGGACAAGTCCTGTACTTC	CASSSPGQVLYF
-	TRBV7-2	TRBJ1-2	TRBD1	TGTGCCAGCAGCTCACGACAGGGACCTGGCTACACCTTC	CASSSRQGPGYTF
-	TRBV2	TRBJ2-7	-	TGTGCCACCTCAAGCAGGGTGAGGTACGAGCAGTACTTC	CATSSRVRYEQYF
-	TRBV9	TRBJ1-5	-	TGTGCCACCACCCTCTATTTTATATCAAAGCCCCAGCATTTT	CATTLYFISKPQHF
-	TRBV10-3	TRBJ1-5	-	TGTGCCACCTCCTTCCGCGGGGACCCCAATCAGCCTCAGCATTTT	CATSFRGDPNQPQHF
-	TRBV6-5	TRBJ2-7	TRBD1	TGTGCCAGCAGTTACTCGGGACAGGGGACGGGGGAGCAGTACTTC	CASSYSGQGTGEQYF
-	TRBV19	TRBJ1-1	-	TGTGCCAGCTATGATGACAGCGCCTTCACTGAAGCTTTCTTT	CASYDDSAFTEAFF
-	TRBV6-4	TRBJ1-2	TRBD1	TGTGCCAGCAGTGACTCGACAGGGGGTGGCTACACCTTC	CASSDSTGGGYTF
few	TRBV10-1	TRBJ2-5	TRBD1	TGCGCCAGCAGTGAGGGGACACCAGGGGGGACCCAGTACTTC	CASSEGTPGGTQYF
many	TRBV7-2	TRBJ2-1	-	TGTGCCAGCAGCTTAGCGGGGACATACAATGAGCAGTTCTTC	CASSLAGTYNEQFF
-	TRBV6-5	TRBJ2-6	-	TGTGCCAGCACCCAATTCCCTGGGGCCAACGTCCTGACTTTC	CASTQFPGANVLTF
-	TRBV12-3/TRBV12-4	TRBJ2-7	TRBD1	TGTGCCAGCAGCTTGGACAGGACCTACGAGCAGTACTTC	CASSLDRTYEQYF
-	TRBV19	TRBJ2-3	-	TGTGCCACTAGGACCAGGGTGGGCACAGATACGCAGTATTTT	CATRTRVGTDTQYF
few	TRBV3-1/TRBV3-2	TRBJ1-2	TRBD1	TGTGCCAGCAGCCAGCGGGGACAGAACTATGGCTACACCTTC	CASSQRGQNYGYTF
few	TRBV14	TRBJ1-6	-	TGTGCCAGCAGCCCTACCCTTAGGACAGCATTTAATTCACCCCTCCACTTT	CASSPTLRTAFNSPLHF
-	TRBV19	TRBJ2-3	-	TGTGCCAGTACCAACCTCGGGAAGACAGATACGCAGTATTTT	CASTNLGKTDTQYF
-	TRBV6-5	TRBJ1-2	-	TGTGCCAGCAGTTCGGGGGTCTATGGCTACACCTTC	CASSSGVYGYTF
once	TRBV2	TRBJ2-3	-	TGTGCCAGCAGTGGGAGGCGGGATCCTCGCACAGATACGCAGTATTTT	CASSGRRDPRTDTQYF
-	TRBV5-4	TRBJ1-1	TRBD1	TGTGCCAGCAGCTTGGTTGCAGGGGGCGCGGAAGCTTTCTTT	CASSLVAGGAEAFF
-	TRBV7-6	TRBJ1-4	-	TGTGCCACCGGGTATGGTGAAAAACTGTTTTTT	CATGYGEKLFF
few	TRBV9	TRBJ1-1	-	TGTGCCAGCAGCGTAGTATCTAACACTGAAGCTTTCTTT	CASSVVSNTEAFF
-	TRBV7-9	TRBJ2-7	TRBD2	TGTGCCAGCAGCTTAGCAGCTAGCGGCTACGAGCAGTACTTC	CASSLAASGYEQYF
-	TRBV29-1	TRBJ1-2	-	TGCAGCGCATTGACAGCTGGCGACTATGGCTACACCTTC	CSALTAGDYGYTF
-	TRBV10-3	TRBJ2-7	-	TGTGCCATCACAGGTGGGCACTACGAGCAGTACTTC	CAITGGHYEQYF
once	TRBV2	TRBJ2-3	-	TGTGCCAGCGGTCCGGGAGTTTCAGATACGCAGTATTTT	CASGPGVSDTQYF
-	TRBV6-5	TRBJ2-3	TRBD2	TGTGCCAGCAGTACTAGCGGGCCTACGCAGTATTTT	CASSTSGPTQYF
many	TRBV4-1	TRBJ2-2	TRBD1	TGCGCCAGCAGCCAAGGACAGGGCAACGGGGAGCTGTTTTTT	CASSQGQGNGELFF
-	TRBV18	TRBJ1-6	TRBD1	TGTGCCAGCTCTCGGGGACAGCTCTATAATTCACCCCTCCACTTT	CASSRGQLYNSPLHF
-	TRBV7-2	TRBJ1-2	TRBD1	TGTGCCAGCAGCTTCCGGGACAGGGGGCATGGCTACACCTTC	CASSFRDRGHGYTF